This T cell receptor (beta chain) was captured by sequencing in a study of OX40 agonist ivuxolimab in advanced cancers. Study-wide context: Dose-escalation patients were diagnosed with hepatocellular carcinoma, melanoma, renal cell cancer or head and neck cancer. The mean age was roughly 60 years, ranging from roughly 23 to 90, with 82.7% of participants male. Study-wide results and limits: Relative to CD4+ cells, CD8+ T cells on average had more expanded clones.

Germline-derived CDR1 and CDR2 are SGHTS and YDEGEE. The germline V and J ends were trimmed by 4 bases and 3 bases, with 16 bases remaining between them. This CDR3 has 15 residues. About this clone: Antigen specificity is unknown.

The protocol was immunoSEQ multiplex PCR, while the TCRdb copy is restricted to in-frame clones and leaves out a portion. This repertoire shows roughly 84,000 clones, about 84% found once; its top ten account for roughly 4.8%. The clonotype comes from an adult with an advanced solid tumor such as melanoma, head and neck, liver or kidney cancer. The chain joins TRBV5-8 to TRBJ1-2; D unclear. Sequenced material: CD4+ or CD8+ T cells sorted from blood, taken in a trial of the OX40 agonist ivuxolimab. CDR3 sequence: CASSPVVGGYYGYTF. As DNA, the CDR3 is TGTGCCAGCAGCCCGGTTGTGGGCGGATACTATGGCTACACCTTC.